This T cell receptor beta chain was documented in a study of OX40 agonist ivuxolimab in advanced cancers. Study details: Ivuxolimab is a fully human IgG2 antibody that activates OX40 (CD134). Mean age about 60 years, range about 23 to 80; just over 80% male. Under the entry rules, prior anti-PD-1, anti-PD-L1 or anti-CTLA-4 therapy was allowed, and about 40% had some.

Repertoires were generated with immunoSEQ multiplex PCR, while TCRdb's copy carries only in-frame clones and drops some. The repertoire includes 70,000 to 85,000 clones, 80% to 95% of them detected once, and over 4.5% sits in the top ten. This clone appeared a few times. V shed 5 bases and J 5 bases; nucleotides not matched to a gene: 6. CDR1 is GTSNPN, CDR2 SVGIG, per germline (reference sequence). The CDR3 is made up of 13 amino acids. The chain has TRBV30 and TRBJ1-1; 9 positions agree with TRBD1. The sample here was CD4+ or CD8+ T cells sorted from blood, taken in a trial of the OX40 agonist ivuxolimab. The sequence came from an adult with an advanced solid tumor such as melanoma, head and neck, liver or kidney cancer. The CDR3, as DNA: TGTGCCTGGCGACAGGGGGTGGGAACTGAAGCTTTCTTT. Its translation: CAWRQGVGTEAFF.